This T cell receptor beta chain is from a study of blood T cell repertoires in COVID-19. Germline V gene lookup returns CDR1 SQVTM and CDR2 ANQGSEA. V was clipped by 4 bases and J by 3 bases; unmatched bases: 6. This CDR3 has 14 residues. Original handling: How many nucleated cells were present was estimated from reference gene primer amplification. TCRdb keeps only in-frame clones here, not all; method: immunoSEQ multiplex PCR. Clone size and the V and J calls come from that table; the DNA yielded D and trimming. The table includes 200,000 to 250,000 clones, roughly 80% detected once. Source material: peripheral blood. This sequence originates from an elderly woman with active or convalescent COVID-19. The genes are TRBV29-1 and TRBJ1-2, with 9 bases fitting TRBD1. This chain's CDR3 is CSVGDRVIDYGYTF. CDR3 coding DNA: TGCAGCGTTGGGGACAGGGTTATCGACTATGGCTACACCTTC.